This note documents a single T cell receptor (beta chain) sequence. Its antigen is not identified. Germline lookup yields CDR1 LNHDA and CDR2 SQIVND (reference sequence). The CDR3 totals 16 residues. Trimming removed 6 bases from V and 6 bases from J; junction bases left unmatched: 10. The sample comes from a study of vaccination effects on CD4 cells after COVID-19. Overall study context: It was with about 10 IU/ml IL-2 and roughly 9.2 ug/ml peptides that 1.5 million to 2 million PBMC per well were cultured.

The repertoire was sequenced with immunoSEQ multiplex PCR; TCRdb's copy has only in-frame clones and lacks some. The sample lists under 40,000 clones, roughly 80% occurring once. Once cultured for 9 to 11 days, the cells underwent separation to obtain CD4+ T cells. This individual tested PCR-positive for SARS-CoV-2 infection between March and December 2020. Each participant received a vaccine that was either BNT162b2 or mRNA-1273, given as two doses. The chain recombines TRBV19 with TRBJ2-3, with TRBD1 matching over 12 bases. Here the sequenced sample was CD4+ T cells from PBMCs cultured without peptide, taken after COVID-19 vaccination. This TCR was recovered from a human donor who had a prior SARS-CoV-2 infection. This CDR3 is CASRDPGQGALDTQYF. CDR3 DNA: TGTGCCAGTAGGGACCCGGGACAGGGGGCTTTGGATACGCAGTATTTT.